The T cell receptor (beta chain) described here comes from a study of blood T cell repertoires in COVID-19. Study details: PBMCs, B-cell-depleted T cells, or T cells provided the cDNA or gDNA that made up the material.

This CDR3 spans 14 amino acids. The germline V and J ends were trimmed by 7 bases and 1 base, with 10 bases remaining between them. In germline, CDR1 is LNHDA, CDR2 SQIVND (reference sequence). As processed by the authors: By means of reference gene primer amplification, nucleated cell counts were estimated. Some clones are missing from TCRdb's copy, which holds only in-frame ones; the method was immunoSEQ multiplex PCR. V, J and clone size are taken as reported in that table, and D and trimming were inferred from the DNA itself. The sample yields approximately 140,000 clones, about 86% seen once. Source material: peripheral blood. This clonotype was sampled from a woman aged 55-70 years with acute or convalescent COVID-19. The rearrangement links TRBV19 to TRBJ2-2; D perhaps matches TRBD1 (6 bases). CDR3 DNA: TGTGCCAGTAATAAGGGGGTGAACACCGGGGAGCTGTTTTTT. It codes for CASNKGVNTGELFF. The variable domain in full, with the rest retrieved from reference TRBV19 and TRBJ2-2, is DGGITQSPKYLFRKEGQNVTLSCEQNLNHDAMYWYRQDPGQGLRLIYYSQIVNDFQKGDIAEGYSVSREKKESFPLTVTSAQKNPTAFYLCASNKGVNTGELFFGEGSRLTVL.